This entry describes one T cell receptor (beta chain). The antigen is undetermined. The CDR3 contains 15 residues. The trim removed 4 bases at V and 3 bases at J, leaving 7 bases unmatched. The germline gives CDR1 MGHRA, CDR2 YSYEKL. The entry originates in a study of CD8 T cells in ankylosing spondylitis. Points from the study as a whole: Clones linked with disease were CD8+ and fairly uncommon in the peripheral blood. A motif in TCR beta, a set of under ten highly homologous variants, appeared characteristic of ankylosing spondylitis blood. Past studies reported some motif variants in reactive arthritis synovial fluid and blood. Disease-linked clones were reportedly significantly enriched in matched ankylosing spondylitis synovial fluid.

Quantitative 5'-RACE was performed with molecular barcodes, and it yielded the TCR beta libraries. TCRdb ran MiXCR on the 5' RACE reads and lists one entry per CDR3 protein. The data contain over 600,000 distinct CDR3 sequences, roughly 19% of them singletons. The source of this sequence is a male donor with ankylosing spondylitis. The V call is TRBV4-1, the J call TRBJ2-7, with 9 bases lining up with TRBD1. The sample was blood, either unsorted or a sorted T cell fraction (not recorded which). CDR3 sequence: CASSPGQGRDYEQYF. DNA of the CDR3: TGCGCCAGCAGCCCGGGACAGGGAAGAGACTACGAGCAGTACTTC.